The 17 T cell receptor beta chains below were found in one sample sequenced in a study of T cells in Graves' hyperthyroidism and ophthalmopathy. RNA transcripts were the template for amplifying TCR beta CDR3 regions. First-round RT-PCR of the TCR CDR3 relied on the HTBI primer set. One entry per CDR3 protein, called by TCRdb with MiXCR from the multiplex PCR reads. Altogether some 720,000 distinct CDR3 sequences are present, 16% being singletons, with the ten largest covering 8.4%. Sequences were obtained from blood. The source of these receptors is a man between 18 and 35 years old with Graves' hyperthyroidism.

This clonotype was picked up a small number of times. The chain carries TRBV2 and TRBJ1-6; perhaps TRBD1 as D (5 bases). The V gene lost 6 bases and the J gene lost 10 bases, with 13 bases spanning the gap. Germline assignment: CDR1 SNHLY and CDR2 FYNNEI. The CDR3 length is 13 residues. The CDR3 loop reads CASSLGTESPLHF. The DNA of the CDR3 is TGTGCCAGCAGCCTAGGGACGGAATCACCCCTCCACTTT.

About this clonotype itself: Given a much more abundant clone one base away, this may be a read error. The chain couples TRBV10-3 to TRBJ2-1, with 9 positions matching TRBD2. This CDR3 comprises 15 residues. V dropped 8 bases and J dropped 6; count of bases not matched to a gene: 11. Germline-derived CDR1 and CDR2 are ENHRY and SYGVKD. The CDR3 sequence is CAIRDGLARPNEQFF. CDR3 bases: TGTGCCATCCGCGACGGACTAGCGAGACCCAATGAGCAGTTCTTC.

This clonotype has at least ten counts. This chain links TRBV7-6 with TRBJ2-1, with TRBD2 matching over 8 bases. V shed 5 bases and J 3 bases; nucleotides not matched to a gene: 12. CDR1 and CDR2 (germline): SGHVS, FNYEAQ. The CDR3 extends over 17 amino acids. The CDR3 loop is CASSPLAEREFYNEQFF. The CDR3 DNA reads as TGTGCCAGCAGCCCCCTCGCAGAGCGGGAGTTCTACAATGAGCAGTTCTTC. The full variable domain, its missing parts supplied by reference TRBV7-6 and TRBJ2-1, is GAGVSQSPRYKVTKRGQDVALRCDPISGHVSLYWYRQALGQGPEFLTYFNYEAQQDKSGLPNDRFSAERPEGSISTLTIQRTEQRDSAMYRCASSPLAEREFYNEQFFGPGTRLTVL.

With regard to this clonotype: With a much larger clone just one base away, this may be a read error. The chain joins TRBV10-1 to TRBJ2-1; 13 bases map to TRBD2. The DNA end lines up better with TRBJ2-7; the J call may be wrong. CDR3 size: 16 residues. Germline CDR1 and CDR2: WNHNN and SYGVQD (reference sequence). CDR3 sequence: CASSEMVLAGGNEQYF. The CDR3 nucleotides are TGCGCCAGCAGTGAGATGGTACTAGCGGGAGGGAATGAGCAGTACTTC.

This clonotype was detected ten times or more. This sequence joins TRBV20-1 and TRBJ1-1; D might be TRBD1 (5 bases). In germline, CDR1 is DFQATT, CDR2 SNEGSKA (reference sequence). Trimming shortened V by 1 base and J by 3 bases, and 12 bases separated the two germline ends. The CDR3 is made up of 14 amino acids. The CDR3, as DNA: TGCAGTGCTAGAGTAATAGACAGCTACACTGAAGCTTTCTTT. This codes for CSARVIDSYTEAFF.

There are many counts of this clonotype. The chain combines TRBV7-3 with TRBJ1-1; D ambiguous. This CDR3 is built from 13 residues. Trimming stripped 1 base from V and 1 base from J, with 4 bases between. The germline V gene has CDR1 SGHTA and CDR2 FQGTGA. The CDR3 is CASSLIRNTEAFF. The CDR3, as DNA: TGTGCCAGCAGCTTAATTAGGAACACTGAAGCTTTCTTT.

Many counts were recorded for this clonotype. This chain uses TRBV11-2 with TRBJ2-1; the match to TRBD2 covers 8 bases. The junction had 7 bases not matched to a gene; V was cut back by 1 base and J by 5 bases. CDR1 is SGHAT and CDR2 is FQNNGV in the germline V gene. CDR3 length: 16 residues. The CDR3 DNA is TGTGCCAGCAGCTTAGTGGGCCAGCGGGGGAACAATGAGCAGTTCTTC. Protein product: CASSLVGQRGNNEQFF.

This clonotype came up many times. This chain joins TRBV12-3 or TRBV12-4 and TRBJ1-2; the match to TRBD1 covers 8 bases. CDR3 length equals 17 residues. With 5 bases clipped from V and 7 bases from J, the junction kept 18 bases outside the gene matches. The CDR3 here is CASSHRDRTREQGGYTF. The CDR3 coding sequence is TGTGCCAGCAGTCACCGGGACAGGACGCGTGAGCAGGGTGGCTACACCTTC.

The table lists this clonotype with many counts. CDR3 region: CASSQEGMNTEAFF. In DNA, the CDR3 is TGCGCCAGCAGCCAAGAAGGAATGAACACTGAAGCTTTCTTT. V and J are TRBV4-1 and TRBJ1-1; no reliable D call. The CDR3 runs 14 residues. V was cut by 0 bases and J by 0 bases, with 5 bases left in between. CDR1 and CDR2 (germline): MGHRA, YSYEKL.

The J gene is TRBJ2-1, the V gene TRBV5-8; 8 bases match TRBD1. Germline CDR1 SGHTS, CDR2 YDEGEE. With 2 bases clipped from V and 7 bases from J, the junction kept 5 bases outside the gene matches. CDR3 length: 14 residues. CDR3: CASSFRTGNNEQFF. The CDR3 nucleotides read TGTGCCAGCAGCTTTAGGACAGGGAATAATGAGCAGTTCTTC.

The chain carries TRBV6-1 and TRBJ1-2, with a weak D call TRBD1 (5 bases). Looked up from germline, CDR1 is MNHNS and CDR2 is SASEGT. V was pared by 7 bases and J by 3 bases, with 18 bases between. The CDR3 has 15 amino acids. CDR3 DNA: TGTGCCAGCATTCAACGACCGAAAGGGGACTATGGCTACACCTTC. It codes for CASIQRPKGDYGYTF.

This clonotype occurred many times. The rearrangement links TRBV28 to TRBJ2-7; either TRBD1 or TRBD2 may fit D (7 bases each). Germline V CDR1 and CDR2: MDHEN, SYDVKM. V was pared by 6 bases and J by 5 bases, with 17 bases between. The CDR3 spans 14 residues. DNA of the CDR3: TGTGCCAGCAGCTTTTCCAGGGGGGGGAACGAGCAGTACTTC. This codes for CASSFSRGGNEQYF.

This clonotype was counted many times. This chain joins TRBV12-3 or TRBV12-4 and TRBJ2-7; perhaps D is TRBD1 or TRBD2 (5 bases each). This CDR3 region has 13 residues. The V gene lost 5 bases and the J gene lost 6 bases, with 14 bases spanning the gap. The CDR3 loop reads CASSPGARLEQYF. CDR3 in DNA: TGTGCCAGCAGTCCCGGGGCCAGGCTCGAGCAGTACTTC.

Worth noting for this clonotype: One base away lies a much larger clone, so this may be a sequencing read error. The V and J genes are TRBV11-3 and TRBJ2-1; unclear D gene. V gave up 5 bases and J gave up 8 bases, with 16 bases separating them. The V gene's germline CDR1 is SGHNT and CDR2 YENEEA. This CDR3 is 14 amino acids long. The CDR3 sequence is CASSREGVYDEQFF. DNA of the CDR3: TGTGCCAGCAGCAGAGAAGGCGTATACGATGAGCAGTTCTTC.

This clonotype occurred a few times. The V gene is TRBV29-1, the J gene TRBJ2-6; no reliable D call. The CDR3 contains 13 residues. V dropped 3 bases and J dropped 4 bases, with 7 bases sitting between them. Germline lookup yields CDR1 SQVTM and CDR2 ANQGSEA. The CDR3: CSVEAVGANVLTF. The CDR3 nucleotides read TGCAGCGTTGAGGCTGTCGGGGCCAACGTCCTGACTTTC.

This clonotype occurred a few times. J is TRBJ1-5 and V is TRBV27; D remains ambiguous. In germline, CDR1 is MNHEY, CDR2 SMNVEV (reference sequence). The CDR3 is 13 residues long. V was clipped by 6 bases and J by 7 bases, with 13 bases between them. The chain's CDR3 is CASSPNGGQPQHF. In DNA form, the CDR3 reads TGTGCCAGCAGCCCAAACGGCGGCCAGCCCCAGCATTTT.

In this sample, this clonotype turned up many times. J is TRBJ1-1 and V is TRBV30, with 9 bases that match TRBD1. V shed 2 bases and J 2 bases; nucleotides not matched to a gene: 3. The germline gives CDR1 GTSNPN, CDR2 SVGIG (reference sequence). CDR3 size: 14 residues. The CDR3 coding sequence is TGTGCCTGGAGTCCGGGACAGGGCAACACTGAAGCTTTCTTT. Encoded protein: CAWSPGQGNTEAFF.